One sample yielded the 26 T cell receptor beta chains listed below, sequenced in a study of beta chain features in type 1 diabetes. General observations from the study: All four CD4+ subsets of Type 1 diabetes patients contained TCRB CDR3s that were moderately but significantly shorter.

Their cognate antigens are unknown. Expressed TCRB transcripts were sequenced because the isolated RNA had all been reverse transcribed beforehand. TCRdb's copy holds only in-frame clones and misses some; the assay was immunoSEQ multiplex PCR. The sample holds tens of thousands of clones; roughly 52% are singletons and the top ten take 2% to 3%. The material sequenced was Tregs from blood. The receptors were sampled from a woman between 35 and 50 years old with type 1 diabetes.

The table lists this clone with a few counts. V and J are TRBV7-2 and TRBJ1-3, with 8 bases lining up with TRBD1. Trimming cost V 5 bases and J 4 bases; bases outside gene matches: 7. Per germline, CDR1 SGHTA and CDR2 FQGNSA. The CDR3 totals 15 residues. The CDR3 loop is CASSPRQGQGNTIYF. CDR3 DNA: TGTGCCAGCAGCCCCCGACAGGGGCAGGGAAACACCATATATTTT.

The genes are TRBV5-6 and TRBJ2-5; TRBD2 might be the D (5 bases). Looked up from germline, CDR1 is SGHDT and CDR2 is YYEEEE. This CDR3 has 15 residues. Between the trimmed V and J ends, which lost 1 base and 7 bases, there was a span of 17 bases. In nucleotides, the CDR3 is TGTGCCAGCAGCTTGTGGTTGGCGGCTGGAGGGACCCAGTACTTC. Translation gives CASSLWLAAGGTQYF.

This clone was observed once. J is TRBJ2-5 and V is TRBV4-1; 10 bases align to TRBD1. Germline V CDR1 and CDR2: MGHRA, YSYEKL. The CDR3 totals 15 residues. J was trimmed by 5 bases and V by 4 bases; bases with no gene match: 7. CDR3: CASSLRTGGGETQYF. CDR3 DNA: TGCGCCAGCAGCCTCAGGACAGGGGGAGGGGAGACCCAGTACTTC.

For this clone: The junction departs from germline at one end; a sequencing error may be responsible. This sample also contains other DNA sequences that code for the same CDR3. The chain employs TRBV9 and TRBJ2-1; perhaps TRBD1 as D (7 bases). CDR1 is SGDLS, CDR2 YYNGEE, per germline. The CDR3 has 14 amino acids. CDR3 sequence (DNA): TGTGCCAGCGGCAGGGGGGCGTCCTACAATGAACAGTTCTTC. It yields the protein CASGRGASYNEQFF.

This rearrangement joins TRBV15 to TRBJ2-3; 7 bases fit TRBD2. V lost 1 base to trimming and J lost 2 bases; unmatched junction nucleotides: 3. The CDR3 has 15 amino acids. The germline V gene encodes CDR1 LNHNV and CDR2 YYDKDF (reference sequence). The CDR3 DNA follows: TGTGCCACCAGCAGAGCGGGGACTACCACAGATACGCAGTATTTT. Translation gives CATSRAGTTTDTQYF.

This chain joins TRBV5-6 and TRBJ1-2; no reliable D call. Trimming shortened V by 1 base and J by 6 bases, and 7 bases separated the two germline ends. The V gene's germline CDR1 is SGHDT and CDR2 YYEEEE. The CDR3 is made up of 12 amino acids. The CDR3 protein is CASSLSVNGYTF. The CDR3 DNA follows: TGTGCCAGCAGCTTGTCGGTGAATGGCTACACCTTC.

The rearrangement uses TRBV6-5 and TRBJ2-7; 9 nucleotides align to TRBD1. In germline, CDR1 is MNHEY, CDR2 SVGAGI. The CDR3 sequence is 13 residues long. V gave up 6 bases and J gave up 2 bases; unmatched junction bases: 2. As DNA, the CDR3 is TGTGCCAGCAGCCGGGACAGGGCCTACGAGCAGTACTTC. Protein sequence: CASSRDRAYEQYF.

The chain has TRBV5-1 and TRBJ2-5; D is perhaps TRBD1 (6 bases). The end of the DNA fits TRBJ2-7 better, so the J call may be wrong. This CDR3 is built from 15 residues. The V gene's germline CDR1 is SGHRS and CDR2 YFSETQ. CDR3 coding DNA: TGCGCCAGCAGCTTGGTAGGGGGTGACTCCTACGAGCAGTACTTC. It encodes CASSLVGGDSYEQYF.

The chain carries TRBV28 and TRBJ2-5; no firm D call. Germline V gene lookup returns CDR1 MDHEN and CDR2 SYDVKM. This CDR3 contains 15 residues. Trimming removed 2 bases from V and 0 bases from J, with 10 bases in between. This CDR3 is CASSLPGGYQETQYF. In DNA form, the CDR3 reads TGTGCCAGCAGTTTACCGGGTGGGTACCAAGAGACCCAGTACTTC.

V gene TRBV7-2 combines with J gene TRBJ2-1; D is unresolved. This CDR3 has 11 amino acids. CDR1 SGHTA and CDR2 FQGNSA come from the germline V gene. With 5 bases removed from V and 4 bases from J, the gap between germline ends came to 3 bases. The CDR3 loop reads CASSIYNEQFF. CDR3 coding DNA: TGTGCCAGCAGCATATACAATGAGCAGTTCTTC.

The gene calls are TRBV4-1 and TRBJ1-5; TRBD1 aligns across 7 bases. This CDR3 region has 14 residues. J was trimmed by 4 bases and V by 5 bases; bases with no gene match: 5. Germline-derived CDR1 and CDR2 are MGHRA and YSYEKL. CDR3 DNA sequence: TGCGCCAGCAGCGCTGGGACAGTTAATCAGCCCCAGCATTTT. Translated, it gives CASSAGTVNQPQHF.

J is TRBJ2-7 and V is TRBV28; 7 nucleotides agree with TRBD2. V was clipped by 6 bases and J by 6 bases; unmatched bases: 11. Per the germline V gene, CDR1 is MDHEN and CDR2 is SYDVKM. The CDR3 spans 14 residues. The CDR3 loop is CASSRNAGEGEQYF. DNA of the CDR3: TGTGCCAGCAGCCGCAACGCGGGGGAAGGCGAGCAGTACTTC. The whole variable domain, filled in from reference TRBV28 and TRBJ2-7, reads DVKVTQSSRYLVKRTGEKVFLECVQDMDHENMFWYRQDPGLGLRLIYFSYDVKMKEKGDIPEGYSVSREKKERFSLILESASTNQTSMYLCASSRNAGEGEQYFGPGTRLTVT.

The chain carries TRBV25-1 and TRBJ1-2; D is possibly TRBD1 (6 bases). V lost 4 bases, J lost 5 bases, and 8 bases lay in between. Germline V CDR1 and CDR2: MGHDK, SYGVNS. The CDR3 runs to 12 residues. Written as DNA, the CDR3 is TGTGCCAGCAGTGGGACAGATTATGGCTACACCTTC. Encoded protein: CASSGTDYGYTF.

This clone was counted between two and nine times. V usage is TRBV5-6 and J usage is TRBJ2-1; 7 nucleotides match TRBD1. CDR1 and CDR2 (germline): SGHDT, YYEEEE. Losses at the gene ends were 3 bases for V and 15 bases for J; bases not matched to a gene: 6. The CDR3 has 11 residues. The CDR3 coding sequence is TGTGCCAGCAGCTCAGACAGGGAAAGGTTCTTC. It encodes CASSSDRERFF.

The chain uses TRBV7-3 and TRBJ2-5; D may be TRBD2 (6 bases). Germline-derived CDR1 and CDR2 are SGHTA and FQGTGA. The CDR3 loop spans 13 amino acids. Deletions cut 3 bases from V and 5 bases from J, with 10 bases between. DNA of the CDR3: TGTGCCAGCAGCTTGGGGGAGGTGGAGACCCAGTACTTC. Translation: CASSLGEVETQYF. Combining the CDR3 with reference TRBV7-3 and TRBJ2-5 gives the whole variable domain GAGVSQTPSNKVTEKGKYVELRCDPISGHTALYWYRQSLGQGPEFLIYFQGTGAADDSGLPNDRFFAVRPEGSVSTLKIQRTERGDSAVYLCASSLGEVETQYFGPGTRLLVL.

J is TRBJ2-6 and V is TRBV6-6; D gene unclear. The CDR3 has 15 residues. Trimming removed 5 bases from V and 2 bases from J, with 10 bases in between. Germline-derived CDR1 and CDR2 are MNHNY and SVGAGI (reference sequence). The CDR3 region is CASSRVLTGANVLTF. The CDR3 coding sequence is TGTGCCAGCAGTAGAGTCCTAACTGGGGCCAACGTCCTGACTTTC.

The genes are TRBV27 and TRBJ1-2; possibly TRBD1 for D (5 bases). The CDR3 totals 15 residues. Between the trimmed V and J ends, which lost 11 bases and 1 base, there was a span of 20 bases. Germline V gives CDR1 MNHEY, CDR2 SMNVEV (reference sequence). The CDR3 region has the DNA TGTGCCCGCTTGTTTCCCAGGGCGGTTAACTATGGCTACACCTTC. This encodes CARLFPRAVNYGYTF.

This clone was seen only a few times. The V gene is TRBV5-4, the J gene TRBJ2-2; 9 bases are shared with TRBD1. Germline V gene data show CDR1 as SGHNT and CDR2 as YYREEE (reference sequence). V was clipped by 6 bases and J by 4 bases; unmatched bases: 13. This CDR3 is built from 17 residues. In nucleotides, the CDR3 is TGTGCCAGCATTCCGGACATAAGACAGGGGGTCACCGGGGAGCTGTTTTTT. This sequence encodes CASIPDIRQGVTGELFF.

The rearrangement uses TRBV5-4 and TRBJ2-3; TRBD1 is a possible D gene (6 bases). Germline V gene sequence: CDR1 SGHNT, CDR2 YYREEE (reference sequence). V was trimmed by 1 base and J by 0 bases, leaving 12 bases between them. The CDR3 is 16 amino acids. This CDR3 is CASSLPGDLSTDTQYF. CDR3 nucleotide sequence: TGTGCCAGCAGCTTGCCAGGGGACCTTAGCACAGATACGCAGTATTTT.

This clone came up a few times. As DNA, the CDR3 is TGCAGCGTTGTGGACTTCTCCTACGAGCAGTACTTC. Encoded protein: CSVVDFSYEQYF. The chain combines TRBV29-1 with TRBJ2-7, with D perhaps matching TRBD2 (5 bases). Germline CDR1 and CDR2: SQVTM and ANQGSEA. This CDR3 region has 12 residues. The germline V and J ends were trimmed by 4 bases and 0 bases, with 7 bases remaining between them.

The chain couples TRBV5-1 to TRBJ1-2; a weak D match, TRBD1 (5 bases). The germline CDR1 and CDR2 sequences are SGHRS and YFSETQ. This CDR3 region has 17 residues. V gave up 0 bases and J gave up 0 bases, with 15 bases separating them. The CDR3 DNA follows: TGCGCCAGCAGCTTGGACAGGCCACGCGCGACTAACTATGGCTACACCTTC. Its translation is CASSLDRPRATNYGYTF.

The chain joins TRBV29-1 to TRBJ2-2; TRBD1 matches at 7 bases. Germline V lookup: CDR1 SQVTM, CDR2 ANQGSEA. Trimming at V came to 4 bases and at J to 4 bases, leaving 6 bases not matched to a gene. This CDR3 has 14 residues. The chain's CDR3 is CSVAEGGRTGELFF. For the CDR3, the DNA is TGCAGCGTTGCTGAAGGGGGCCGCACCGGGGAGCTGTTTTTT.

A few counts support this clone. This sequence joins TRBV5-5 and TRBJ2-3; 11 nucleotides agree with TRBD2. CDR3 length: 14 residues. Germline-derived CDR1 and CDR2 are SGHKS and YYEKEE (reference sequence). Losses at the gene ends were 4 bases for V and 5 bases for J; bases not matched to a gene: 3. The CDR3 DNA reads TGTGCCAGCAGCCCTGGGACTAGCGGAGATACGCAGTATTTT. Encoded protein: CASSPGTSGDTQYF.

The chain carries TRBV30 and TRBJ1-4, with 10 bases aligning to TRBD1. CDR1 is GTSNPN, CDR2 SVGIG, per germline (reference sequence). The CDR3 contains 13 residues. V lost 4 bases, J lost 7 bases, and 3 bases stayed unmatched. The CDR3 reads CAWKGTGVEKLFF. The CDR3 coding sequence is TGTGCCTGGAAGGGGACAGGGGTTGAAAAACTGTTTTTT. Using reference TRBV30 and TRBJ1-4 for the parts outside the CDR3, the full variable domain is SQTIHQWPATLVQPVGSPLSLECTVEGTSNPNLYWYRQAAGRGLQLLFYSVGIGQISSEVPQNLSASRPQDRQFILSSKKLLLSDSGFYLCAWKGTGVEKLFFGSGTQLSVL.

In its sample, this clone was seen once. The CDR3, as DNA: TGTGCCTGCTCACTATTCACCATTTCTTCTGGAAACACCATATATTTT. Translation gives CACSLFTISSGNTIYF. The gene calls are TRBV30 and TRBJ1-3; D not certain. There are 16 residues in the CDR3. The germline CDR1 and CDR2 sequences are GTSNPN and SVGIG (reference sequence). V was clipped by 6 bases and J by 1 base, with 19 bases between them.

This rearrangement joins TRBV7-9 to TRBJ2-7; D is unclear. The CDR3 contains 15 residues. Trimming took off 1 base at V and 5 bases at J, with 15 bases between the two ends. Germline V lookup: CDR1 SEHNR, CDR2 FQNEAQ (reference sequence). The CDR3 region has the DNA TGTGCCAGCAGCTTAGTTAGCCTGTCATCGGACGAGCAGTACTTC. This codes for CASSLVSLSSDEQYF.